This T cell receptor (beta chain) is from a study of T cell responses to AZD1222 COVID-19 vaccine (dated by TCRdb to the early 2020s). About the full investigation: Because spike-specific TCR depth and breadth did not differ between the two schedules, AZD1222 recipients who got a second dose at roughly 4 weeks were pooled with those who got a second dose at roughly 12 weeks. A total of about 230 trial participants underwent TCR sequencing, of whom some 210 received two doses of AZD1222 and some 26 received two doses of the MenACWY control vaccine. Trial participants were enrolled into age subgroups of 18-55, 56-69 and 70-plus years, which contained roughly 150, 30 and 60 TCR-sequenced participants, respectively. Overall study results and their limits: Reportedly, close to half of the unique spike-specific TCRs recognized epitopes lying outside the regions that are mutated in the B.1.351 and B.1.1.7 variants. The 56-69-year group was small, and its depth increase did not reach significance, likely because of low power. Because no day 14 peak-response samples were available, the repertoires could be characterized only after the peak T cell response. Only five to seven AZD1222 recipients were SARS-CoV-2 seropositive at baseline, limiting conclusions about previously exposed vaccinees. After two AZD1222 doses, spike-specific TCR breadth and depth were significantly higher than at day 0 and than in MenACWY recipients. Participants were mostly white British and included more females than males, and it was suggested by the authors that clonal diversity may have been underestimated. The vaccine-associated CD4 TCRs covered the entire spike protein, and the dominant responses fell in regions 160-218 and 743-854.

Sequences LNHDA (CDR1) and SQIVND (CDR2) are obtained from the germline V gene (reference sequence). The junction shows trimming of 7 bases on V and 8 bases on J, plus 17 bases between the germline ends. Measured from the cysteine to the phenylalanine, the CDR3 is 14 residues long. Kept here is only the CDR3 DNA, which spans 42 bases and is read in frame from base 1. The CDR3 regions of human TCRbeta chains were analyzed by immunosequencing. For the original study's pipeline: TCRs in the repertoires were compared against a reference library of SARS-CoV-2-specific TCRs that had been generated with the MIRA antigen-specificity platform. Breadth meant the fraction of unique TCRs that were SARS-CoV-2-associated, whereas depth meant the fraction of total T cells that were SARS-CoV-2-associated. Using the MIRA data, each spike-specific TCR was mapped to the spike region that the TCR reacts to and placed in a CD4 or CD8 class. Log10-transformed breadth and depth values were compared by one-way ANOVA with Sidak's multiple comparisons tests. Entries here come from immuneACCESS through TCRdb and include only in-frame sequences with V and J called. Some clones fail to appear in such tables; in the studies checked, an unresolved V gene covers under half of the shortfall, and the cause of the remainder is unknown. The DNA gave D and trimming, while V, J and clone size come from that table. The sample profile shows more than 75,000 clones; approximately 87% of them were found once. The top ten constitute approximately 25% of the sample.

Concerning this clone itself: The antigen this receptor binds is unknown. No qualities accompany the bases; no much larger clone lies one base away.

What the time point label conveys for this sample: baseline before first vaccination. Samples from vaccinated people were obtained from the UK trials COV001 and COV002, which included a single-blind randomized controlled phase 2/3 trial of AZD1222 (ChAdOx1 nCoV-19) in healthy adults. For TCRbeta chain sequencing, PBMC samples from trial participants were taken at day 0 and at day 28 after the second dose. The sequence was collected from an adult in good health. Material: peripheral blood, obtained on day 0 of AZD1222 vaccination. The chain is made from TRBV19 and TRBJ2-2; the D gene is perhaps TRBD1 or TRBD2, as each covers 6 bases. Here the CDR3 is given as CASIPPRGAGELFF. The bases are TGTGCCAGTATTCCCCCAAGGGGGGCGGGGGAGCTGTTTTTT.